The source of this T cell receptor (beta chain) is a study of neoadjuvant anti-PD-1 for oral cavity cancer. Study details: Nivolumab at 3 mg/kg was mostly given biweekly, three to four doses, pre-surgery. Non-progressing patients received a fourth nivolumab dose near day 43, then surgery on days 50-56.

The data were produced by immunoSEQ multiplex PCR, yet TCRdb's version contains in-frame clones alone and is incomplete. The profile shows 75,000 to 100,000 clones, under 85% of them singletons. Patients had newly diagnosed, untreated stage II-IVA oral cavity squamous cell carcinoma. These oral cavity squamous cell carcinomas were HPV-negative and locally advanced. In germline, CDR1 is SEHNR, CDR2 FQNEAQ (reference sequence). The CDR3 sequence is 15 residues long. Trimming removed 5 bases from V and 2 bases from J; junction bases left unmatched: 3. The sequence was collected from a person aged 35-79 years with oral cavity squamous cell carcinoma. This chain joins TRBV7-9 and TRBJ2-5; TRBD2 matches at 12 bases. The starting material was PBMCs, obtained before nivolumab (anti-PD-1) treatment. The CDR3 nucleotides are TGTGCCAGCAGCGCCGGGACTAGCGGGCAAGAGACCCAGTACTTC. Translating gives CASSAGTSGQETQYF.